These 9 T cell receptor beta chains share one sample of origin, sequenced in a study of a mutant IDH1 vaccine in newly diagnosed glioma. Time point in this sample: baseline, week 1 (first vaccination visit). Treatment described: pre-vaccination baseline after standard-of-care therapy. Assay used: immunoSEQ multiplex PCR; TCRdb lists only in-frame clones, some missing. The sample lists more than 80,000 clones, about 80% seen once, with 7.4% in the top ten. Sequenced material: PBMCs, taken from a glioma patient treated with radiotherapy, temozolomide or both. The receptors stem from a woman aged 45-59 years with glioma.

The chain carries TRBV6-7 and TRBJ1-2, with 9 positions matching TRBD1. TRBV6-7 qualifies as an ORF whose function is uncertain. V was pared by 7 bases and J by 8 bases, with 8 bases of the junction left unmatched. CDR3 length equals 13 residues. The CDR3 spells CASKTGGARGYTF. CDR3 nucleotides: TGTGCCAGCAAAACAGGGGGCGCGAGGGGCTACACCTTC.

The chain carries TRBV6-5 and TRBJ1-6; D uncertain. The V end was cut by 5 bases, the J end by 9 bases, with 17 bases between. This CDR3 is built from 15 residues. Per the germline V gene, CDR1 is MNHEY and CDR2 is SVGAGI. The CDR3 DNA is TGTGCCAGCAGTACCCACGGCCGAGAGGGTTCACCCCTCCACTTT. It encodes CASSTHGREGSPLHF.

The chain carries TRBV4-2 and TRBJ2-7, with 9 positions matching TRBD2. CDR1 is LGHNA and CDR2 is YNFKEQ in the germline V gene. This CDR3 is 16 amino acids long. V shed 2 bases and J 0 bases; nucleotides not matched to a gene: 5. The CDR3 DNA is TGTGCCAGCAGCCAAAGAAGCGGGGGGTCCTCCTACGAGCAGTACTTC. It translates to CASSQRSGGSSYEQYF.

This clone was seen more than once but under ten times. The chain couples TRBV6-4 to TRBJ2-3; 7 bases map to TRBD1. The CDR3 has 13 residues. Germline V gives CDR1 MRHNA, CDR2 SNTAGT. The junction had 6 bases not matched to a gene; V was cut back by 6 bases and J by 6 bases. CDR3 sequence: CASSDRAKDTQYF. In DNA, the CDR3 is TGTGCCAGCAGCGACAGGGCGAAGGATACGCAGTATTTT.

The chain has TRBV7-2 and TRBJ2-1; 13 bases agree with TRBD2. CDR3 size: 16 residues. CDR1 and CDR2 from the germline V gene are SGHTA and FQGNSA. V trimming: 4 bases; J trimming: 7 bases; junction bases outside the gene matches: 7. The CDR3 spells CASSSLAGGLGNEQFF. In nucleotides, the CDR3 is TGTGCCAGCAGCTCACTAGCGGGGGGGCTGGGGAATGAGCAGTTCTTC.

J is TRBJ2-7 and V is TRBV5-4, with 8 bases aligning to TRBD1. Losses at the gene ends were 0 bases for V and 7 bases for J; bases not matched to a gene: 15. CDR3 length: 17 residues. CDR1 is SGHNT, CDR2 YYREEE, per germline (reference sequence). Here the CDR3 reads CASSLATGGPSSREQYF. CDR3 nucleotides: TGTGCCAGCAGCTTGGCCACAGGGGGGCCCTCCTCTCGTGAGCAGTACTTC.

The chain employs TRBV7-9 and TRBJ2-7; D is unclear. Germline V gene lookup returns CDR1 SEHNR and CDR2 FQNEAQ (reference sequence). This CDR3 is 13 amino acids long. Trimming cost V 3 bases and J 6 bases, with 12 bases left between them. The CDR3, as DNA: TGTGCCAGCAGCTTTGGGATGGCCGCCGAGCAGTACTTC. Its protein product is CASSFGMAAEQYF.

This sequence joins TRBV6-1 and TRBJ2-1, with TRBD2 matching over 14 bases. The CDR3 covers 17 residues. The germline CDR1 and CDR2 sequences are MNHNS and SASEGT. J lost 6 bases, V lost 4 bases, and 8 bases had no gene match. The CDR3 reads CASSGAKTSGGANEQFF. CDR3 bases: TGTGCCAGCAGTGGCGCTAAGACTAGCGGGGGGGCCAATGAGCAGTTCTTC.

The chain combines TRBV30 with TRBJ2-2; 8 positions match TRBD1. The J segment lost 7 bases and the V segment lost 5 bases, leaving 6 bases of the junction unmatched. CDR3 length: 13 amino acids. CDR1 is GTSNPN, CDR2 SVGIG, per germline (reference sequence). CDR3 sequence reads: CAWGTGRDGELFF. DNA for the CDR3: TGTGCCTGGGGGACAGGAAGGGACGGGGAGCTGTTTTTT.